The clone carrying this T cell receptor beta chain was detected a few times. What it recognizes is unknown. TCRbeta library preparation incorporated unique molecular identifiers. TCRdb re-derived calls from the PCR reads in MiXCR, one entry per CDR3 protein. The data show 700,000 to 950,000 distinct CDR3 sequences, under 20% seen once. The sample comes from a study of T-cell reconstitution after alpha-beta-depleted transplantation in children. Study findings and constraints: Two months or so post-transplant, alpha-beta T cells reportedly derived from several hundred expanded graft clones.

The CDR3 loop spans 13 amino acids. Germline V lookup: CDR1 SGHAT, CDR2 FQNNGV. The ends were cut back, 11 bases at V and 3 bases at J, with 14 bases in the middle. The sample was PBMCs, mostly from graft donor cells, taken 360 days after TCRalphabeta/CD19-depleted stem cell transplant. This sequence originates from a male patient aged 10 to 17 who had a stem cell transplant for acute lymphoblastic leukemia, so the T cells may come from the graft donor. The rearrangement joins TRBV11-2 to TRBJ2-1; a possible D gene is TRBD2 (5 bases). The CDR3, as DNA: TGTGCCTCCACCCGGACTGGCTACAATGAGCAGTTCTTC. Encoded protein: CASTRTGYNEQFF.